The rows below give T cell receptor beta chains drawn from one sample of a study of vaccination and CD4 T cells after COVID-19. MiXCR, applied by TCRdb to the PCR reads, yields one record per CDR3 protein. The table includes approximately 6,900 distinct CDR3 sequences, under 65% detected once. Their target antigens are unknown. Sequenced: CD4+ T cells from blood, cultured in vitro. Receptors were obtained from a human donor in good health. CDR3s include the opening cysteine and the closing phenylalanine or tryptophan. A D gene is named only where the DNA matches it firmly. Rows give clone size only sometimes, using once, few, many, or a class for an expanded clone.

v_gene: TRBV4-3
abundance: .
d_gene: .
j_gene: TRBJ2-1
CDR3nt: TGCGCCAGCAGCCAAGTATGGAGGGGGGGCATTGGTTCCTACAATGAGCAGTTCTTC
CDR3aa: CASSQVWRGGIGSYNEQFF

v_gene: TRBV6-5
abundance: .
d_gene: .
j_gene: TRBJ2-4
CDR3nt: TGTGCCAGCAGTTACTCGGCGGGGAAAAACATTCAGTACTTC
CDR3aa: CASSYSAGKNIQYF

v_gene: TRBV5-6
abundance: .
d_gene: TRBD2
j_gene: TRBJ2-3
CDR3nt: TGTGCCAGCAGCTCCTTAGCGGGCTCGGGTCCTAGCACAGATACGCAGTATTTT
CDR3aa: CASSSLAGSGPSTDTQYF

v_gene: TRBV12-3/TRBV12-4
abundance: .
d_gene: .
j_gene: TRBJ1-2
CDR3nt: TGTGCCAGCAGTTCGGGACGGACCCTTGGCTATGGCTACACCTTC
CDR3aa: CASSSGRTLGYGYTF

v_gene: TRBV7-2
abundance: .
d_gene: TRBD1
j_gene: TRBJ1-2
CDR3nt: TGTGCCAGCAGCTTCCTCGGACAGGGCGAAAACTATGGCTACACCTTC
CDR3aa: CASSFLGQGENYGYTF

v_gene: TRBV27
abundance: .
d_gene: .
j_gene: TRBJ2-2
CDR3nt: TGTGCCAGCAGTTTATCGCTGCAGAACACCGGGGAGCTGTTTTTT
CDR3aa: CASSLSLQNTGELFF

v_gene: TRBV19
abundance: few
d_gene: TRBD1
j_gene: TRBJ2-2
CDR3nt: TGTGCCAGTGGACAGGGGGCAATGTCCGGGGAGCTGTTTTTT
CDR3aa: CASGQGAMSGELFF

v_gene: TRBV20-1
abundance: .
d_gene: TRBD1
j_gene: TRBJ2-7
CDR3nt: TGCAGTGCTAGGGGGACAGAAGATTACGAGCAGTACTTC
CDR3aa: CSARGTEDYEQYF

v_gene: TRBV5-1
abundance: .
d_gene: .
j_gene: TRBJ1-2
CDR3nt: TGCGCCAGCAGCGGTACAGGGAATTACTATGGCTACACCTTC
CDR3aa: CASSGTGNYYGYTF

v_gene: TRBV7-2
abundance: few
d_gene: .
j_gene: TRBJ2-3
CDR3nt: TGTGCCAGCAGCCTAATGGCAGATACGCAGTATTTT
CDR3aa: CASSLMADTQYF

v_gene: TRBV20-1
abundance: .
d_gene: .
j_gene: TRBJ1-5
CDR3nt: TGCAGTGCTCGAGAGGGGGGGGGCAATCAGCCCCAGCATTTT
CDR3aa: CSAREGGGNQPQHF

v_gene: TRBV20-1
abundance: .
d_gene: TRBD2
j_gene: TRBJ2-7
CDR3nt: TGCAGTGCCATCCCTGGACTAGCGGGATTCTACGAGCAGTACTTC
CDR3aa: CSAIPGLAGFYEQYF